This T cell receptor beta chain stems from a study of blood T cell repertoires in COVID-19. Study as a whole: PBMCs, B-cell-depleted T cells, or T cells provided the cDNA or gDNA that made up the material.

Germline V lookup: CDR1 MNHEY, CDR2 SMNVEV (reference sequence). The CDR3 spans 13 residues. Trimming cost V 6 bases and J 2 bases; bases outside gene matches: 4. Data came from immunoSEQ multiplex PCR; TCRdb stores just in-frame clones and leaves some out. The repertoire includes 150,000 to 200,000 clones, around 84% of them detected once, and approximately 8% sits in the top ten. This clone was found once. The J gene is TRBJ2-7, the V gene TRBV27; 7 bases are shared with TRBD2. Sequencing was performed on PBMCs or T cells enriched from blood (not recorded which). This receptor was taken from a woman in her 50s who had recovered from COVID-19. DNA of the CDR3: TGTGCCAGCAGGCAGCGGGGAACCTACGAGCAGTACTTC. Encoded protein: CASRQRGTYEQYF.